The entry below describes one T cell receptor beta chain. Its cognate antigen is unknown. The data originate from a study of T cells and Merkel cell carcinoma outcomes. Study findings and constraints: Repertoire plus T-cell density reportedly predicted Merkel cell carcinoma outcomes.

The table came from immunoSEQ multiplex PCR; TCRdb's copy has only in-frame clones and leaves some out. The sample records some 3,000 clones, around 97% being singletons. Sequencing used tumor tissue from Merkel cell carcinoma. The receptor was isolated from a human donor with Merkel cell carcinoma.

CDR3 DNA sequence: TGTGCCAGCAGCAGGCGGGGACAGAGCTACAATGAGCAGTTCTTC. It codes for CASSRRGQSYNEQFF. V gene TRBV7-9 combines with J gene TRBJ2-1, with D perhaps matching TRBD1 (7 bases). Deletions cut 5 bases from V and 3 bases from J, with 14 bases between. The CDR3 loop spans 15 amino acids. CDR1 and CDR2 (germline): SEHNR, FQNEAQ (reference sequence).